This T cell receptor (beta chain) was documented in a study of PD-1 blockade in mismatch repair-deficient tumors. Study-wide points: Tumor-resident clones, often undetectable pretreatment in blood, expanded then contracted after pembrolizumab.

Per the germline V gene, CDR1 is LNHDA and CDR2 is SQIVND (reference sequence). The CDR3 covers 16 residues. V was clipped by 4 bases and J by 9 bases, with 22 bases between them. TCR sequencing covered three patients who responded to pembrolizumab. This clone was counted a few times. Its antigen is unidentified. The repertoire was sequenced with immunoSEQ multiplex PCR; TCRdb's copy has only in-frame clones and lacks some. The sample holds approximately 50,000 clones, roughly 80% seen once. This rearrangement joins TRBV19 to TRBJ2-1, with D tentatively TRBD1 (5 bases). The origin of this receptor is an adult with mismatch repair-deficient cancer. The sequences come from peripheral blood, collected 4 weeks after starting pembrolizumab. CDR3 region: CASSTQGSEPRAEQFF. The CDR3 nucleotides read TGTGCCAGTAGTACCCAGGGCTCGGAACCAAGGGCTGAGCAGTTCTTC.